A selection of T cell receptor beta chains follows, all from one sample in a study of blood T cell repertoires in COVID-19. Clones were sequenced by immunoSEQ multiplex PCR, and TCRdb holds only the in-frame ones, with some missing. The table includes approximately 220,000 clones, about 90% detected once. The specimen was PBMCs or T cells enriched from blood (not recorded which). Receptor source: a man aged 25-45 years who had been exposed to COVID-19. Each CDR3 is given with its conserved first and last residue. D genes are given only for firm matches. Clone size is shown for a subset of rows, as once, few, many or a class of expanded clone.

V gene,clone size,D gene,J gene,CDR3 DNA,CDR3 protein
TRBV7-8,-,TRBD1,TRBJ1-1,TGTGCCAGCAGCTTAGCCCGGCCGGGACAGGTGATAAACACTGAAGCTTTCTTT,CASSLARPGQVINTEAFF
TRBV19,-,-,TRBJ1-4,TGTGCCAGTAGCGACAGGCCCGGAAAACTGTTTTTT,CASSDRPGKLFF
TRBV11-2,-,-,TRBJ2-2,TGTGCCAGCAGCTCCCCCCTAAGGGGGGGGAACACCGGGGAGCTGTTTTTT,CASSSPLRGGNTGELFF
TRBV9,once,TRBD1,TRBJ2-4,TGTGCCCCCTGCTGGACCGTCTTACTCCGGGACAGAGAAAACATTCAGTACTTC,CAPCWTVLLRDRENIQYF
TRBV4-2,-,TRBD1,TRBJ1-1,TGTGCCAGCACGACTCTCGCGGGATGGGCAGGGGGCGCGAGTGGTGATGGCGACACTGAAGCTTTCTTT,CASTTLAGWAGGASGDGDTEAFF
TRBV4-1,-,-,TRBJ2-7,TGCGCCAGCAGCCAAGAGGCAGGGGATTACGAGCAGTACTTC,CASSQEAGDYEQYF
TRBV7-9,-,-,TRBJ1-2,TGTGCCAGCAGTTCATATGGGTCCGGGGGAAGAGAGGGCTACACCTTC,CASSSYGSGGREGYTF
TRBV7-9,-,TRBD2,TRBJ2-2,TGTGCCAGCAGCTTATGGGGACTAGCGACGAACACCGGGGAGCTGTTTTTT,CASSLWGLATNTGELFF
TRBV19,-,-,TRBJ1-3,TGTGCCAGTAGCCAAAACACAGAATCTGGAAACACCATATATTTT,CASSQNTESGNTIYF
TRBV21-1,-,-,TRBJ2-3,TGTGCCAGCAGCAAAGAGTCTGACTCCCAAGGTCCACACAGCACAGATACGCAGTATTTT,CASSKESDSQGPHSTDTQYF
TRBV6-1,-,-,TRBJ2-7,TGTGCCAGCAGTGAAGCGTTGAGTCCGCTTACCTACGAGCAGTACTTC,CASSEALSPLTYEQYF
TRBV5-6,-,-,TRBJ1-2,TGTGCCAGCAGCAATGCGGGACTCCTGAGGAATGGCTACACCTTC,CASSNAGLLRNGYTF
TRBV7-3,-,-,TRBJ1-1,TGTGCCAGCAGCTCTACTGTACAGGGGAACACTGAAGCTTTCTTT,CASSSTVQGNTEAFF
TRBV5-4,-,TRBD2,TRBJ2-7,TGTGCCAGCAGCGGAGCCCGCAAAGGACTAGCCGAGAACGAGCAGTACTTC,CASSGARKGLAENEQYF
TRBV5-4,-,-,TRBJ2-7,TGTGCCAGCAGCTTGGAGGGGGGGGTTGGGTACGAGCAGTACTTC,CASSLEGGVGYEQYF
TRBV6-6,-,-,TRBJ1-4,TGTGCCAGCAGTCCAACACCGGGACAAACAACTAATGAAAAACTGTTTTTT,CASSPTPGQTTNEKLFF
TRBV5-4,-,TRBD1,TRBJ1-2,TGTGCCAGCAGCCCCCGGGACAGGGTTGGCTACACCTTC,CASSPRDRVGYTF
TRBV19,once,-,TRBJ1-1,TGTGCCAGTAGTAGCCTTTCACGCCGGGGGACTGAAGCTTTCTTT,CASSSLSRRGTEAFF